The clone carrying this T cell receptor beta chain was seen repeatedly, ten times or more. Molecular barcoding with unique molecular identifiers was used for the TCRbeta library. From the PCR reads, TCRdb called clonotypes with MiXCR, one entry per CDR3 protein. Of some 400,000 distinct CDR3 sequences listed, about a fifth are singletons. The CDR3 consists of 13 residues. Germline V CDR1 and CDR2: SQVTM, ANQGSEA. Trimming removed 4 bases at V and 3 bases at J, with 9 bases between. The data are from a study of T-cell reconstitution after alpha-beta-depleted transplantation in children. The source material was PBMCs from the stem cell graft donor, sampled from the stem cell graft. The chain is built from TRBV29-1 and TRBJ2-2; possibly TRBD1 for D (6 bases). The clonotype comes from a human donor who donated a stem cell graft to a child with acute myeloid leukemia. CDR3 in amino acids: CSVGPGDTGELFF. The CDR3 region has the DNA TGCAGCGTTGGTCCAGGGGACACCGGGGAGCTGTTTTTT.